What follows are 24 T cell receptor beta chains derived from one specimen sequenced in a study of blood T cell repertoires in COVID-19. TCRdb's table, derived via immunoSEQ multiplex PCR, lists solely in-frame clones and lacks some. Of some 140,000 clones listed, 79% are singletons. The specimen sequenced was peripheral blood. The receptor set was obtained from a man aged 60-69 years with acute or convalescent COVID-19.

The rearrangement joins TRBV28 to TRBJ1-1; D is perhaps TRBD1 (6 bases). Trimming stripped 6 bases from V and 1 base from J, with 9 bases between. Germline V CDR1 and CDR2: MDHEN, SYDVKM. The CDR3 totals 13 residues. The CDR3 DNA reads as TGTGCCAGCAGCGCGACAGGGAACACTGAAGCTTTCTTT. Encoded protein: CASSATGNTEAFF.

The table lists this clone with a few counts. V gene TRBV5-1 combines with J gene TRBJ1-3; no clear D. Germline V lookup: CDR1 SGHRS, CDR2 YFSETQ. This CDR3 has 15 amino acids. Trimming took off 4 bases at V and 1 base at J, with 12 bases between the two ends. This CDR3 reads CASSMDGASGNTIYF. The CDR3 DNA reads TGCGCCAGCAGCATGGACGGAGCTTCTGGAAACACCATATATTTT.

This rearrangement joins TRBV20-1 to TRBJ2-1; TRBD1 agrees at 8 bases. With V trimmed by 8 bases and J by 7 bases, 4 bases remained unmatched. CDR1 and CDR2 from the germline V gene are DFQATT and SNEGSKA (reference sequence). There are 11 residues in the CDR3. The CDR3: CSQGAGNEQFF. In nucleotides, the CDR3 is TGCAGTCAGGGGGCCGGGAATGAGCAGTTCTTC.

On this clone: Other DNA variants within this sample encode the same CDR3. This rearrangement joins TRBV28 to TRBJ1-2; 10 positions match TRBD1. V lost 1 base, J lost 5 bases, and 4 bases stayed unmatched. Germline CDR1 is MDHEN and CDR2 is SYDVKM. This CDR3 region has 15 residues. CDR3 sequence: CASSLSGQGRYGYTF. DNA of the CDR3: TGTGCCAGCAGTTTATCGGGACAGGGGAGATATGGCTACACCTTC.

The chain is built from TRBV28 and TRBJ2-3, with TRBD2 matching over 11 bases. J lost 0 bases, V lost 5 bases, and 1 base had no gene match. The CDR3 length is 15 residues. The germline V gene has CDR1 MDHEN and CDR2 SYDVKM. The CDR3 here is CASSVAGGSTDTQYF. For the CDR3, the DNA is TGTGCCAGCAGTGTAGCGGGAGGGAGCACAGATACGCAGTATTTT.

The chain uses TRBV7-8 and TRBJ1-1, with 7 bases fitting TRBD1. Germline assignment: CDR1 SGHVS and CDR2 FQNEAQ. V lost 1 base, J lost 1 base, and 3 bases stayed unmatched. The CDR3 extends over 15 amino acids. CDR3 residues: CASSLVTGKNTEAFF. The CDR3, as DNA: TGTGCCAGCAGCTTAGTGACAGGGAAGAACACTGAAGCTTTCTTT. Full variable domain (missing parts from reference TRBV7-8 and TRBJ1-1): GAGVSQSPRYKVAKRGQDVALRCDPISGHVSLFWYQQALGQGPEFLTYFQNEAQLDKSGLPSDRFFAERPEGSVSTLKIQRTQQEDSAVYLCASSLVTGKNTEAFFGQGTRLTVV.

The chain recombines TRBV28 with TRBJ1-5, with TRBD1 as a possible D gene (6 bases). The CDR3 loop spans 15 amino acids. Germline CDR1 is MDHEN and CDR2 is SYDVKM. Trimming shortened V by 9 bases and J by 5 bases, and 20 bases separated the two germline ends. The CDR3 bases are TGTGCCAGTCATGCCCAGGACAGATATTATCAGCCCCAGCATTTT. This gives the protein CASHAQDRYYQPQHF.

Only a few counts were recorded for this clone. The chain uses TRBV7-9 and TRBJ2-7, with 10 nucleotides matching TRBD1. Germline lookup yields CDR1 SEHNR and CDR2 FQNEAQ (reference sequence). This CDR3 contains 14 residues. V shed 5 bases, J shed 3 bases, and the junction held 4 bases outside the gene matches. The CDR3: CASSPRTGGYEQYF. In nucleotides, the CDR3 is TGTGCCAGCAGCCCGAGGACAGGGGGCTACGAGCAGTACTTC.

This sequence joins TRBV5-6 and TRBJ1-6; D remains ambiguous. With 0 bases removed from V and 7 bases from J, the gap between germline ends came to 11 bases. The CDR3 loop spans 15 amino acids. The V gene's germline CDR1 is SGHDT and CDR2 YYEEEE. CDR3 coding DNA: TGTGCCAGCAGCTTGGGGCGGGCTCCAAATTCACCCCTCCACTTT. It specifies CASSLGRAPNSPLHF.

This clone has just a few counts. The chain recombines TRBV25-1 with TRBJ2-7, with a possible D match to TRBD2 (6 bases). This CDR3 spans 12 amino acids. With 6 bases removed from V and 6 bases from J, the gap between germline ends came to 12 bases. CDR1 and CDR2 from the germline V gene are MGHDK and SYGVNS. CDR3 sequence reads: CASRGTGSEQYF. The CDR3 DNA is TGTGCCAGCAGAGGGACCGGGAGCGAGCAGTACTTC.

The rearrangement uses TRBV3-1 (or the pseudogene TRBV3-2) and TRBJ2-6; D unresolved. The CDR3 has 18 amino acids. Germline lookup yields CDR1 LGHDT and CDR2 YNNKEL (reference sequence). Trimming took 2 bases from V and 0 from J, leaving 14 bases between them. CDR3 sequence (DNA): TGTGCCAGCAGCCAACACCCAGGCCAGAGCTCTGGGGCCAACGTCCTGACTTTC. Translation gives CASSQHPGQSSGANVLTF.

This clone was observed a single time. The rearrangement uses TRBV7-2 and TRBJ1-4; TRBD1 is a possible D gene (6 bases). The CDR3 runs 15 residues. The V gene's germline CDR1 is SGHTA and CDR2 FQGNSA. The V end lost 5 bases, the J end lost 7 bases, and 17 bases lay between the germline ends. CDR3 loop: CASSLVWGGTEKLFF. DNA for the CDR3: TGTGCCAGCAGCCTAGTTTGGGGGGGCACTGAAAAACTGTTTTTT.

The rearrangement uses TRBV19 and TRBJ2-7, with D tentatively TRBD1 (6 bases). V lost 4 bases and J 6 bases, leaving 16 bases between the germline ends. Germline loops: CDR1 LNHDA, CDR2 SQIVND (reference sequence). This CDR3 spans 14 amino acids. CDR3 loop: CASSRVTGMGEQYF. CDR3 in DNA: TGTGCCAGTAGTAGAGTCACAGGGATGGGCGAGCAGTACTTC.

V gene TRBV7-2 combines with J gene TRBJ2-5; weak D call: TRBD2 (5 bases). The V end lost 1 base, the J end lost 5 bases, and 17 bases lay between the germline ends. CDR1 is SGHTA, CDR2 FQGNSA, per germline. The CDR3 has 16 amino acids. The CDR3 nucleotides read TGTGCCAGCAGCTTAGAGGGCCTGGGTAGGAGGGAGACCCAGTACTTC. Its translation: CASSLEGLGRRETQYF. Complete variable domain (other parts from reference TRBV7-2 and TRBJ2-5): GAGVSQSPSNKVTEKGKDVELRCDPISGHTALYWYRQSLGQGLEFLIYFQGNSAPDKSGLPSDRFSAERTGGSVSTLTIQRTQQEDSAVYLCASSLEGLGRRETQYFGPGTRLLVL.

J is TRBJ1-2 and V is TRBV6-4, with D possibly matching TRBD1 (6 bases). Germline V gene data show CDR1 as MRHNA and CDR2 as SNTAGT. The CDR3 totals 14 residues. Trimming stripped 2 bases from V and 7 bases from J, with 14 bases between. The CDR3 loop reads CASSDRGGRSGYTF. The DNA for the CDR3 is TGTGCCAGCAGTGACCGGGGGGGGCGGTCTGGCTACACCTTC.

The chain couples TRBV19 to TRBJ1-4, with 8 bases that match TRBD1. The J segment lost 4 bases and the V segment lost 6 bases, leaving 4 bases of the junction unmatched. Germline assignment: CDR1 LNHDA and CDR2 SQIVND (reference sequence). The length of the CDR3 is 14 residues. This chain's CDR3 is CASRDRAFNEKLFF. Written as DNA, the CDR3 is TGTGCCAGTAGGGACAGGGCATTTAATGAAAAACTGTTTTTT. The full variable domain, in which reference TRBV19 and TRBJ1-4 provide the parts outside the CDR3, is DGGITQSPKYLFRKEGQNVTLSCEQNLNHDAMYWYRQDPGQGLRLIYYSQIVNDFQKGDIAEGYSVSREKKESFPLTVTSAQKNPTAFYLCASRDRAFNEKLFFGSGTQLSVL.

This sequence joins TRBV5-1 and TRBJ2-7; 9 bases line up with TRBD1. In germline, CDR1 is SGHRS, CDR2 YFSETQ. This CDR3 spans 14 amino acids. V trimming: 5 bases; J trimming: 5 bases; junction bases outside the gene matches: 8. The CDR3 nucleotides are TGCGCCAGCAGAGGGGGACAGGGTAACAACGAGCAGTACTTC. Protein product: CASRGGQGNNEQYF.

The V call is TRBV6-5, the J call TRBJ2-5; 9 nucleotides align to TRBD2. The germline V gene encodes CDR1 MNHEY and CDR2 SVGAGI. This CDR3 has 14 residues. The ends lost 6 bases at V and 1 base at J; junction bases unmatched: 3. CDR3 residues: CASSPTSGQETQYF. In DNA, the CDR3 is TGTGCCAGCAGCCCGACTAGCGGCCAAGAGACCCAGTACTTC.

The genes are TRBV5-1 and TRBJ1-5; D gene uncertain. V was cut by 4 bases and J by 5 bases, with 13 bases left in between. Germline loops: CDR1 SGHRS, CDR2 YFSETQ. The CDR3 extends over 14 amino acids. The CDR3 spells CASSQDGRDQPQHF. The CDR3 DNA follows: TGCGCCAGCAGCCAGGACGGGCGGGATCAGCCCCAGCATTTT.

V usage is TRBV7-2 and J usage is TRBJ2-2; the D gene is possibly TRBD2 (6 bases). CDR1 is SGHTA and CDR2 is FQGNSA in the germline V gene. The CDR3 extends over 18 amino acids. V lost 4 bases to trimming and J lost 2 bases, with 20 bases between them. The CDR3, as DNA: TGTGCCAGCAGCTCCCCCGGTTGGGAGGACCCCAACACCGGGGAGCTGTTTTTT. As protein: CASSSPGWEDPNTGELFF.

V is TRBV28 and J is TRBJ2-7, with D possibly matching TRBD1 (6 bases). CDR1 is MDHEN, CDR2 SYDVKM, per germline. V was cut by 10 bases and J by 0 bases, with 10 bases left in between. This CDR3 region has 12 residues. DNA of the CDR3: TGTGCCACCGACAGGAACTCCTACGAGCAGTACTTC. Protein product: CATDRNSYEQYF.

This clone came up a few times. CDR3 loop: CASTAGTAEGMNTEAFF. CDR3 coding DNA: TGTGCCAGCACCGCCGGGACAGCGGAGGGCATGAACACTGAAGCTTTCTTT. The V call is TRBV21-1, the J call TRBJ1-1; no DNA check was done on the table's D call, TRBD1. TRBV21-1 is assigned pseudogene status. The CDR3 runs to 17 residues.

This clone was found a few times. The chain couples TRBV25-1 to TRBJ2-5, with D possibly matching TRBD1 (5 bases). The germline CDR1 and CDR2 sequences are MGHDK and SYGVNS. The CDR3 has 15 amino acids. The V and J ends lost 2 bases and 5 bases respectively, with 15 bases between them. CDR3 sequence: CASSETGQKGETQYF. CDR3 in DNA: TGTGCCAGCAGTGAAACAGGCCAGAAAGGGGAGACCCAGTACTTC.

The CDR3: CASSLSGWGLFF. The CDR3 DNA is TGTGCCAGCAGCCTTAGCGGGTGGGGGCTGTTTTTT. The chain recombines TRBV7-2 with TRBJ2-2; 7 nucleotides agree with TRBD2. CDR1 is SGHTA, CDR2 FQGNSA, per germline. The length of the CDR3 is 12 residues. The V segment lost 5 bases and the J segment 13 bases; nucleotides outside the gene matches: 7.